Reported below is one TCR beta chain. Its antigen is not known. These data come from a study of vaccination and CD4 T cells after COVID-19. An Oncomine TCR Beta short-read assay was used to sequence the DNA from cultured CD4+ T cells. The template was genomic DNA from cultured CD4+ T cells. In TCRdb, the PCR reads were re-called with MiXCR into one record per CDR3 protein. This table has around 8,000 distinct CDR3 sequences, under 55% appearing once. Study outcomes and limitations: A median approximately 83% of convalescent patients' SARS-CoV-2-reactive clones emerged only after vaccination.

The CDR3 sequence is 18 residues long. Trimming took off 0 bases at V and 6 bases at J, with 20 bases between the two ends. From germline, CDR1 is MNHEY and CDR2 SVGAGI. Treatment: roughly 11-day PBMC culture with coronavirus spike peptide pools or control peptides (ViraFEST assay). CD4+ T cells of the unexposed donor were collected before the COVID-19 pandemic (2011-2018). Antigen-specific T cell expansion with peptide pools preceded TCR sequencing in the ViraFEST approach. Sequencing was performed on CD4+ T cells from blood, cultured in vitro. This sequence joins TRBV6-5 and TRBJ2-2, with TRBD2 as a possible D gene (5 bases). This receptor was identified in a human donor in good health. CDR3 nucleotides: TGTGCCAGCAGTTACTCTGGCCTAGCCGTAACCTCCCCCGGGGAGCTGTTTTTT. It translates to CASSYSGLAVTSPGELFF.